What follows are 14 T cell receptor beta chains derived from one specimen sequenced in a study of post-analysis software for immune sequencing data. Study outcomes and limitations: TRBV5-6, TRBV5-1 and TRBV20-1 were among a handful of TRBV segments more frequent in patients than controls.

These TCRs' antigens remain unknown. Presence of unique molecular identifiers characterized the TCR beta cDNA libraries. Using its own MiXCR run on the PCR reads, TCRdb lists one record per CDR3 protein. The sample lists about half a million distinct CDR3 sequences; 40% to 55% were seen once. The specimen was blood. These receptors were collected from a girl aged 5-17 years with multiple sclerosis.

The chain combines TRBV19 with TRBJ1-5; no clear D. Trimming took off 7 bases at V and 0 bases at J, with 13 bases between the two ends. This CDR3 is 15 amino acids long. Germline-derived CDR1 and CDR2 are LNHDA and SQIVND (reference sequence). In DNA form, the CDR3 reads TGTGCCAGTACTAAGGGCGGTTCTAGCAATCAGCCCCAGCATTTT. Its translation is CASTKGGSSNQPQHF.

The gene calls are TRBV28 and TRBJ2-5; D possibly corresponds to TRBD1 (6 bases). Trimming took off 10 bases at V and 2 bases at J, with 8 bases between the two ends. Germline-derived CDR1 and CDR2 are MDHEN and SYDVKM. The CDR3 length is 11 residues. The CDR3 protein is CAIGQQETQYF. DNA for the CDR3: TGTGCCATCGGACAGCAAGAGACCCAGTACTTC.

This clonotype has a handful of counts. This chain links TRBV7-2 with TRBJ2-3; the D is unclear. The V gene lost 1 base and the J gene lost 0 bases, with 11 bases spanning the gap. Germline V gene data show CDR1 as SGHTA and CDR2 as FQGNSA. This CDR3 is built from 16 residues. As DNA, the CDR3 is TGTGCCAGCAGCTTAGTAGTCTATTTAAGCACAGATACGCAGTATTTT. Translated: CASSLVVYLSTDTQYF.

The V gene is TRBV5-1, the J gene TRBJ2-3, with TRBD2 matching over 13 bases. CDR1 SGHRS and CDR2 YFSETQ come from the germline V gene. The ends lost 4 bases at V and 3 bases at J; junction bases unmatched: 11. The CDR3 consists of 18 residues. CDR3 loop: CASSPAIGLAGETDTQYF. In DNA, the CDR3 is TGCGCCAGCAGCCCGGCGATCGGACTAGCGGGAGAAACAGATACGCAGTATTTT. Full variable domain (remainder filled in from reference TRBV5-1 and TRBJ2-3): KAGVTQTPRYLIKTRGQQVTLSCSPISGHRSVSWYQQTPGQGLQFLFEYFSETQRNKGNFPGRFSGRQFSNSRSEMNVSTLELGDSALYLCASSPAIGLAGETDTQYFGPGTRLTVL.

This chain connects TRBV2 to TRBJ2-7, with D perhaps TRBD1 (6 bases). Germline CDR1 and CDR2: SNHLY and FYNNEI. V was trimmed by 8 bases and J by 0 bases, leaving 14 bases between them. The CDR3 covers 14 residues. The CDR3 reads CASLQGLISYEQYF. The DNA for the CDR3 is TGTGCCAGCTTACAGGGTCTAATCTCCTACGAGCAGTACTTC.

The J gene is TRBJ2-5, the V gene TRBV28; perhaps TRBD1 as D (6 bases). The better agreement between TRBJ2-7 and the DNA end casts doubt on the J call. From germline, CDR1 is MDHEN and CDR2 SYDVKM. CDR3 size: 15 residues. CDR3 region: CASSTSGHESHEQYF. The CDR3 nucleotides are TGTGCCAGCAGTACCTCGGGACACGAGAGCCACGAGCAGTACTTC.

The V gene is TRBV6-5, the J gene TRBJ1-1; D gene uncertain. The CDR3 has 16 residues. CDR1 is MNHEY and CDR2 is SVGAGI in the germline V gene. V lost 0 bases and J 0 bases, leaving 11 bases between the germline ends. Written as DNA, the CDR3 is TGTGCCAGCAGTTACTCGACCTTGGCAGTGAACACTGAAGCTTTCTTT. This translates into CASSYSTLAVNTEAFF.

This rearrangement joins TRBV20-1 to TRBJ2-7; D is undetermined. The J call could be wrong; TRBJ2-5 is a better fit for the DNA end. CDR3 size: 12 residues. Germline-derived CDR1 and CDR2 are DFQATT and SNEGSKA (reference sequence). CDR3 bases: TGCAGTGCTGGGGTCAGAGAGGAGACCCAGTACTTC. Its translation: CSAGVREETQYF.

V is TRBV20-1 and J is TRBJ2-7; the match to TRBD1 covers 10 bases. This CDR3 has 14 residues. Germline V gene lookup returns CDR1 DFQATT and CDR2 SNEGSKA (reference sequence). Trimming took 4 bases from V and 3 from J; bases not matched to a gene: 6. This CDR3 is CSATGTGVFYEQYF. DNA for the CDR3: TGCAGTGCTACCGGGACAGGGGTTTTCTACGAGCAGTACTTC.

This clonotype was seen repeatedly, ten times or more. V is TRBV10-3 and J is TRBJ2-5; 7 bases are a match to TRBD1. The CDR3 is made up of 13 amino acids. The V segment lost 2 bases and the J segment 3 bases; nucleotides outside the gene matches: 0. Germline lookup yields CDR1 ENHRY and CDR2 SYGVKD. Here the CDR3 DNA reads TGTGCCATCAGTGAGGACAGGGAAGAGACCCAGTACTTC. This translates into CAISEDREETQYF.

The chain employs TRBV7-2 and TRBJ1-6; D remains ambiguous. The germline gives CDR1 SGHTA, CDR2 FQGNSA. V was cut by 2 bases and J by 11 bases, with 13 bases left in between. This CDR3 spans 14 amino acids. CDR3 DNA sequence: TGTGCCAGCAGCTTATGGGGAGACAATCCACCCCTCCACTTT. Translated, it gives CASSLWGDNPPLHF.

The chain links TRBV12-3 or TRBV12-4 to TRBJ1-1; D ambiguous. The V end was cut by 5 bases, the J end by 1 base, with 8 bases between. The CDR3 extends over 13 amino acids. The CDR3 here is CASSDLGNTEAFF. DNA of the CDR3: TGTGCCAGCAGTGACCTGGGGAACACTGAAGCTTTCTTT.

The chain has TRBV5-1 and TRBJ1-5, with D tentatively TRBD1 (6 bases). This CDR3 comprises 15 residues. Trimming took 4 bases from V and 7 from J, leaving 18 bases between them. Germline values: CDR1 SGHRS, CDR2 YFSETQ. Here the CDR3 reads CASSQGPLSEQPQHF. Here the CDR3 DNA reads TGCGCCAGCAGCCAGGGGCCTTTGTCTGAGCAGCCCCAGCATTTT.

This clonotype was observed a handful of times. This chain uses TRBV7-2 with TRBJ1-4, with 7 bases that match TRBD1. The CDR3 is 14 amino acids. Germline assignment: CDR1 SGHTA and CDR2 FQGNSA. The trim removed 3 bases at V and 6 bases at J, leaving 4 bases unmatched. The CDR3 sequence: CASSFQGVDEKLFF. In nucleotides, the CDR3 is TGTGCCAGCAGCTTCCAGGGGGTTGATGAAAAACTGTTTTTT. Supplemented by reference TRBV7-2 and TRBJ1-4, the full variable domain reads GAGVSQSPSNKVTEKGKDVELRCDPISGHTALYWYRQSLGQGLEFLIYFQGNSAPDKSGLPSDRFSAERTGGSVSTLTIQRTQQEDSAVYLCASSFQGVDEKLFFGSGTQLSVL.